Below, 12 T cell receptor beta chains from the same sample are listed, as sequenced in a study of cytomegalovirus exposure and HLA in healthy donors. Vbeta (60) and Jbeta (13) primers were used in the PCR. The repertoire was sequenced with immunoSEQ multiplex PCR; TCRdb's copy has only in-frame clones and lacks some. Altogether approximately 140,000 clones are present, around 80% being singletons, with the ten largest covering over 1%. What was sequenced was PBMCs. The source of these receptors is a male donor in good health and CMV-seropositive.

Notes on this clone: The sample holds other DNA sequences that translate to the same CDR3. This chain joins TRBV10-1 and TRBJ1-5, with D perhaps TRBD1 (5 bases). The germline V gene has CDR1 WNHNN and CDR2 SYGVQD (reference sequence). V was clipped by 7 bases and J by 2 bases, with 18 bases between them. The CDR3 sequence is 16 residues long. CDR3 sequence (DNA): TGCGCCAGCACCTTGGAGCAGGGTGAGGGCAATCAGCCCCAGCATTTT. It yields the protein CASTLEQGEGNQPQHF.

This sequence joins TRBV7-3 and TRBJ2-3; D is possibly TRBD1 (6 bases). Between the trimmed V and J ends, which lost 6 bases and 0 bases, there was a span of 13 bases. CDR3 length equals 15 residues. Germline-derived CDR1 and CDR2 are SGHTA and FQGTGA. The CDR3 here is CASRPPGTSTDTQYF. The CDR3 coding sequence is TGTGCCAGCAGGCCCCCGGGGACAAGCACAGATACGCAGTATTTT.

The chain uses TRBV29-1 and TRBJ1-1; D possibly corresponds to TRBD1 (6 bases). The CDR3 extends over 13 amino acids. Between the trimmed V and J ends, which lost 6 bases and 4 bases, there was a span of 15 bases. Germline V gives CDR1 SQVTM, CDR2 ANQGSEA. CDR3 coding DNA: TGCAGCGTACAACAGGGCCGTGGCACTGAAGCTTTCTTT. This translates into CSVQQGRGTEAFF.

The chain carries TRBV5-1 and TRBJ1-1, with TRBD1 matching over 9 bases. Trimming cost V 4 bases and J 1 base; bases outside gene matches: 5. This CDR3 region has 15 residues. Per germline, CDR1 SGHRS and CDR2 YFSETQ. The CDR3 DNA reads TGCGCCAGCAGCCGGACAGGGGCCCCGAACACTGAAGCTTTCTTT. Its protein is CASSRTGAPNTEAFF.

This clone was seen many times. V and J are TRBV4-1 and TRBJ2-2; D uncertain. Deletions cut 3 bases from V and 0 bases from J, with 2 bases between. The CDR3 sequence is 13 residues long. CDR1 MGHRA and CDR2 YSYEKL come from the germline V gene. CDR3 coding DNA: TGCGCCAGCAGCCATACGAACACCGGGGAGCTGTTTTTT. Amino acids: CASSHTNTGELFF.

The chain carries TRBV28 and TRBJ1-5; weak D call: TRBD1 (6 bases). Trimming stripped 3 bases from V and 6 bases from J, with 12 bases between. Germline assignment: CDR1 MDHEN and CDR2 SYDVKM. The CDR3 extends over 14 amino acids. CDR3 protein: CASSFSRGTQPQHF. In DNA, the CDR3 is TGTGCCAGCAGTTTCAGCAGGGGAACTCAGCCCCAGCATTTT.

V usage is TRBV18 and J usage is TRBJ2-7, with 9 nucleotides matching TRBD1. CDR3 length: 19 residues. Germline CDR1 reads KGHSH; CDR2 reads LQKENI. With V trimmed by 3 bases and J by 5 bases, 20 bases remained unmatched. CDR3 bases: TGTGCCAGCTCACCTGCACAGGGGGCCACGCCGGGGGTATGGGACGAGCAGTACTTC. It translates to CASSPAQGATPGVWDEQYF.

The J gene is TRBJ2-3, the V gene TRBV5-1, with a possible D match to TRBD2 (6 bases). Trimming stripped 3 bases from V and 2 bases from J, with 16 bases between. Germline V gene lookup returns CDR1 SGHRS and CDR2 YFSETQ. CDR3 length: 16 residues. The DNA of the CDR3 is TGCGCCAGCAGCTCGGAGGGACCCAGCTACACAGATACGCAGTATTTT. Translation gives CASSSEGPSYTDTQYF.

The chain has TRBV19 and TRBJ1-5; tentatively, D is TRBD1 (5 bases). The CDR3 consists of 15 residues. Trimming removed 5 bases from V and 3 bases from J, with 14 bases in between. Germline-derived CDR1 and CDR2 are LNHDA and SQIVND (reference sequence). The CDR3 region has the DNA TGTGCCAGTAGTGTAGCGCAGGGCCCCAATCAGCCCCAGCATTTT. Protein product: CASSVAQGPNQPQHF.

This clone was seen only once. The CDR3 is CASSQRGGSYNEQFF. The CDR3 coding sequence is TGTGCCAGTAGCCAGCGGGGGGGCTCCTACAATGAGCAGTTCTTC. The V and J genes are TRBV19 and TRBJ2-1; 10 positions agree with TRBD2. This CDR3 has 15 amino acids. J lost 0 bases, V lost 6 bases, and 2 bases had no gene match. From germline, CDR1 is LNHDA and CDR2 SQIVND (reference sequence).

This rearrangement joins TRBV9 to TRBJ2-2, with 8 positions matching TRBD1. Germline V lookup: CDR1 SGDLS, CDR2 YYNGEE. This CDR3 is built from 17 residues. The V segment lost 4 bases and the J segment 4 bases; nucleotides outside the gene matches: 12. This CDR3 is CASSSSSRQGPTGELFF. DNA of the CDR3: TGTGCCAGCAGCTCAAGCAGTAGACAGGGGCCCACCGGGGAGCTGTTTTTT. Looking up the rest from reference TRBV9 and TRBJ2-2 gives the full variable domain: DSGVTQTPKHLITATGQRVTLRCSPRSGDLSVYWYQQSLDQGLQFLIQYYNGEERAKGNILERFSAQQFPDLHSELNLSSLELGDSALYFCASSSSSRQGPTGELFFGEGSRLTVL.

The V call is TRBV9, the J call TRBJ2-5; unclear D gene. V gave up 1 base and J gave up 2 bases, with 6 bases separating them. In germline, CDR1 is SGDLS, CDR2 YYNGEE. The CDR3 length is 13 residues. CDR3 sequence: CASSVSTQETQYF. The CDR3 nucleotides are TGTGCCAGCAGCGTATCGACACAAGAGACCCAGTACTTC.